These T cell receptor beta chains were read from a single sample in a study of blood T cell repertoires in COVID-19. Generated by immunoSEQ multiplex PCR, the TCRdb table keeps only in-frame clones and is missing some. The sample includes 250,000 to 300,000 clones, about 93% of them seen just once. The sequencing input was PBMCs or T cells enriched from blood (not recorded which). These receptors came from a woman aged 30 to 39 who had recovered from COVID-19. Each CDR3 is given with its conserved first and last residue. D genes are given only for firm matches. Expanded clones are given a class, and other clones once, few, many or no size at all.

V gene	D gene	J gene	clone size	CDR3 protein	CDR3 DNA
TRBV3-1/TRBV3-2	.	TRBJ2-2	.	CASSQITRGELFF	TGTGCCAGCAGCCAAATCACCAGGGGGGAGCTGTTTTTT
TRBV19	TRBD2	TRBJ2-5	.	CASTRGVGETQYF	TGTGCCAGTACCCGGGGGGTTGGGGAGACCCAGTACTTC
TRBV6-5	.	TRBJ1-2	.	CASSPPGVYGYTF	TGTGCCAGCAGTCCCCCAGGGGTCTATGGCTACACCTTC
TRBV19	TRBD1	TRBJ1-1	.	CASSPRTGAETEAFF	TGTGCCAGTAGCCCTAGGACAGGGGCAGAGACTGAAGCTTTCTTT
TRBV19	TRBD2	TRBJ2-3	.	CASSASGRAPDTQYF	TGTGCCAGTAGTGCAAGCGGGAGGGCCCCAGATACGCAGTATTTT
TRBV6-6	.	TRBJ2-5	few	CASSRSRETQYF	TGTGCCAGCAGTCGATCACGGGAGACCCAGTACTTC
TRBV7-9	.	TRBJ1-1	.	CASSLGQTMRGTEAFF	TGTGCCAGCAGCCTGGGACAAACAATGAGGGGCACTGAAGCTTTCTTT
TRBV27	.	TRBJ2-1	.	CASFRSRGANEQFF	TGTGCCAGCTTTCGAAGCAGGGGAGCAAATGAGCAGTTCTTC
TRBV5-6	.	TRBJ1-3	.	CASSFWVIEAGNTIYF	TGTGCCAGCAGCTTCTGGGTAATAGAGGCTGGAAACACCATATATTTT
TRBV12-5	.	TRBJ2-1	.	CASGSNPRGEQFF	TGTGCTAGTGGTTCCAACCCACGGGGTGAGCAGTTCTTC
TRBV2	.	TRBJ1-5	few	CASSDPRESQPQHF	TGTGCCAGCAGTGACCCCCGGGAGAGTCAGCCCCAGCATTTT
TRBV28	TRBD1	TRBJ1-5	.	CASSLGTGGFQPQHF	TGTGCCAGCAGTTTAGGGACAGGGGGCTTTCAGCCCCAGCATTTT
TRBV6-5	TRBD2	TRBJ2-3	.	CASGSGGVDTQYF	TGTGCCAGCGGTAGCGGGGGGGTGGATACGCAGTATTTT
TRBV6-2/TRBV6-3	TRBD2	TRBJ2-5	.	CASSLLGTTSQETQYF	TGTGCCAGCAGTCTTCTCGGGACTACCTCTCAGGAGACCCAGTACTTC
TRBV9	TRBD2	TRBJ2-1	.	CASSARLAVSYNEQFF	TGTGCCAGCAGCGCTAGACTAGCGGTCTCCTACAATGAGCAGTTCTTC
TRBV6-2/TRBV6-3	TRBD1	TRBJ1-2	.	CASSLTGEYGYTF	TGTGCCAGCAGTCTAACAGGGGAATACGGCTACACCTTC
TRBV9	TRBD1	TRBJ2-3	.	CASSAWTGSTDTQYF	TGTGCCAGCAGCGCCTGGACAGGGAGCACAGATACGCAGTATTTT
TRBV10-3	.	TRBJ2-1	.	CAISPSRYNEQFF	TGTGCCATCTCCCCGAGCAGGTACAATGAGCAGTTCTTC
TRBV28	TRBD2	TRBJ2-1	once	CASSLGLAGGQLHEQFF	TGTGCCAGCAGTTTGGGACTAGCGGGAGGGCAGTTACATGAGCAGTTCTTC
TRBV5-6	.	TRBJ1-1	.	CASSVGGEAFF	TGTGCCAGCAGCGTCGGAGGTGAAGCTTTCTTT
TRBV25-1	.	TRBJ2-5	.	CASSDLLLVQETQYF	TGTGCCAGCAGTGATCTGCTACTGGTACAAGAGACCCAGTACTTC
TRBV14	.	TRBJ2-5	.	CASSQELGRETQYF	TGTGCCAGCAGCCAAGAACTCGGGAGAGAGACCCAGTACTTC
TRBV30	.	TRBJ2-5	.	CAWRSRQETQYF	TGTGCCTGGAGAAGCCGACAAGAGACCCAGTACTTC
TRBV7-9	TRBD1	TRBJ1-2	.	CASSFTGTGNPSGYTF	TGTGCCAGCAGCTTTACCGGGACAGGGAACCCCTCTGGCTACACCTTC